The clone carrying this TCR beta chain came up once. Its antigen is unidentified. Russia was home to the donors, healthy Caucasian individuals aged about 6 to 100. Germline CDR1 MNHEY, CDR2 SVGEGT. V was trimmed by 6 bases and J by 5 bases, leaving 8 bases between them. The CDR3 runs 12 residues. These data are taken from a study of blood T cells in healthy people across ages. Broader study findings: A roughly linear age-dependent decrease characterized TCR beta diversity per million T cells. Aged donors had fewer naive CD4+ cells and lower diversity than long-lived donors.

A second PCR, run for roughly 7 to 11 cycles, used a sample-barcoded 5' primer plus a J-beta primer mix. TCRdb reanalysed the 5' RACE reads using MiXCR and keeps one entry per CDR3 protein. The table lists 2 million or so distinct CDR3 sequences, roughly 50% of them singletons. This sequence joins TRBV6-2 or TRBV6-3 and TRBJ2-1; D call uncertain. Input material: blood. The TCR sequence derives from a woman in her 40s in good health. DNA for the CDR3: TGTGCCAGCAGCACCGACAACAATGAGCAGTTCTTC. Its protein is CASSTDNNEQFF.